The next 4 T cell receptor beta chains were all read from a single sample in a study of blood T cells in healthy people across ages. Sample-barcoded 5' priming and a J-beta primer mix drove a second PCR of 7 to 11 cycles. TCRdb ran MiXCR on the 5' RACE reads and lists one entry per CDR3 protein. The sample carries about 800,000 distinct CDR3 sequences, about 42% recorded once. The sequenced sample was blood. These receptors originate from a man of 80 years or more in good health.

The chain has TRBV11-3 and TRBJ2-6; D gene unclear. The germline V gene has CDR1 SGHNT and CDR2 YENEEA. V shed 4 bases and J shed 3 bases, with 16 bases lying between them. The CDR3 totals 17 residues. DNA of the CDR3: TGTGCCAGCAGCTCCTTTTTCGGAGCTAGTGGGGCCAACGTCCTGACTTTC. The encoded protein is CASSSFFGASGANVLTF.

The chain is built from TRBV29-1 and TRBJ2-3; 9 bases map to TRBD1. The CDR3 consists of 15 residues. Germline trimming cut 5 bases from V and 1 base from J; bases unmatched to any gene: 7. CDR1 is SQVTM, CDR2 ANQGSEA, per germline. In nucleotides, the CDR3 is TGCAGCGTTCTATCTGACAGGGGGGGCACAGATACGCAGTATTTT. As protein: CSVLSDRGGTDTQYF.

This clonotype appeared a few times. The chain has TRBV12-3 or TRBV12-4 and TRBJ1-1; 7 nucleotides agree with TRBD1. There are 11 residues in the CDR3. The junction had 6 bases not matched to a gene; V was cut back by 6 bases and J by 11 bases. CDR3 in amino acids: CASSPGTDAFF. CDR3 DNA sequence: TGTGCCAGCAGCCCAGGGACAGACGCTTTCTTT.

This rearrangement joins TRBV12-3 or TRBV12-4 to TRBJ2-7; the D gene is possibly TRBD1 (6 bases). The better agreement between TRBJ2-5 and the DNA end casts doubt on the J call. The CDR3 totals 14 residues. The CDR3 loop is CASTRVGARETQYF. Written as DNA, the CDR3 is TGTGCCAGCACTCGAGTGGGGGCTCGGGAGACCCAGTACTTC.